This T cell receptor (beta chain) was profiled in a study of blood T cell repertoires in COVID-19. About the study: The cDNA or gDNA used as material had been derived from T cells, B-cell-depleted T cells, or PBMCs.

Sequencing was performed with immunoSEQ multiplex PCR; in TCRdb, only in-frame clones are kept and a portion is missing. The table records about 120,000 clones, roughly 89% of them present only once. Sequencing was performed on peripheral blood. This sequence originates from a middle-aged man with acute or convalescent COVID-19.

The CDR3, as DNA: TGCGCCAGCAGCTTGGGACAGGGGACTTTCAATGAGCAGTTCTTC. Protein sequence: CASSLGQGTFNEQFF. The chain combines TRBV5-1 with TRBJ2-1; 8 bases are a match to TRBD1. The J segment lost 6 bases and the V segment lost 0 bases, leaving 5 bases of the junction unmatched. This CDR3 comprises 15 residues. Germline V gene sequence: CDR1 SGHRS, CDR2 YFSETQ.